This T cell receptor (beta chain) derives from a study of T cells in Graves' hyperthyroidism and ophthalmopathy. Study-level results: Most thyroid clonotypes that were expanded above 0.001 also turned up in blood.

Amplified TCR beta CDR3 regions came from RNA transcripts. Using the HTBI primer set, a first-round RT-PCR was run on the TCR CDR3. Via MiXCR, TCRdb re-called the multiplex PCR reads, giving one row per CDR3 protein. The table lists roughly 640,000 distinct CDR3 sequences, more than 15% of them singletons. In making diagnoses, clinical symptoms, serum thyroxine and TRAb, thyroid ultrasound and orbital computed tomography were all used. The PBMCs studied were ones that came from about 10 ml fresh peripheral blood. There are 16 residues in the CDR3. Germline loops: CDR1 MDHEN, CDR2 SYDVKM. The V and J ends lost 3 bases and 2 bases, in that order; junction bases with no gene match: 3. This clonotype was counted ten times or more. The antigen remains unidentified.

The chain has TRBV28 and TRBJ2-3; 12 bases are a match to TRBD2. The receptor comes from a woman aged 40-49 years with Graves' ophthalmopathy. Sequencing was done on a sample of blood. The CDR3 DNA reads TGTGCCAGCAGTTTCGGACTAGCGGGGTTCACAGATACGCAGTATTTT. It yields the protein CASSFGLAGFTDTQYF.